This T cell receptor beta chain was obtained from a study of regulatory T cells in long-lasting Graves disease. Study observations and caveats: Persistent disease samples used TRBV28, TRBJ1-2 and TRBJ2-5 preferentially.

Documented time point: newly diagnosed GD, antithyroid drugs for less than 3 months. RNA extracted from PBMCs served as the sequencing template. The patient group derived from an endocrinology department in Xi'an, China. As for this clonotype: Its antigen is unidentified.

This CDR3 has 17 amino acids. Germline V gene lookup returns CDR1 MDHEN and CDR2 SYDVKM. After removal of 5 bases from V and 4 bases from J, the junction contained 12 bases not matched to a gene. Building of the TCR beta libraries involved iRepertoire HTBI primers and Arm-PCR of CDR3 regions. Each CDR3 protein gets one entry after TCRdb re-called the multiplex PCR reads with MiXCR. The sample shows around 470,000 distinct CDR3 sequences, 11% to 15% of them seen only once. This sample also belongs to another study, concerning T cells in Graves' hyperthyroidism and ophthalmopathy. In that study: The TCR CDR3 was amplified in a first-round RT-PCR using the HTBI primer set. A model of 13 V-J features distinguished ophthalmopathy from stable hyperthyroidism.

The V gene is TRBV28, the J gene TRBJ2-1; 9 nucleotides match TRBD2. The TCR comes from a woman between 45 and 60 years old with Graves disease. Sequenced material: peripheral blood mononuclear cells (PBMCs), taken at new diagnosis, from a patient treated with antithyroid drugs. CDR3 DNA sequence: TGTGCCAGCAGTACGACTAGCGGCCTTGGAGGGTACAATGAGCAGTTCTTC. This translates into CASSTTSGLGGYNEQFF.